A selection of T cell receptor beta chains follows, all from one sample in a study of regulatory T cells in long-lasting Graves disease. From the multiplex PCR reads, TCRdb called clonotypes with MiXCR, one entry per CDR3 protein. Seen here are 450,000 to 600,000 distinct CDR3 sequences, around an eighth observed once, and the top ten hold roughly 9.7%. The same specimen was also included in a second study, on T cells in Graves' hyperthyroidism and ophthalmopathy.

The sample was peripheral blood mononuclear cells (PBMCs), taken at new diagnosis, from a patient treated with antithyroid drugs. These receptors all stem from a young man with Graves disease. Both conserved end residues are part of each CDR3. Fields, in order: V gene, J gene, CDR3 protein.

V gene: TRBV12-3/TRBV12-4
J gene: TRBJ2-1
CDR3 protein: CASRTSGYNEQFF

V gene: TRBV12-3/TRBV12-4
J gene: TRBJ2-2
CDR3 protein: CASSLPIRDGPNTGELFF

V gene: TRBV29-1
J gene: TRBJ2-7
CDR3 protein: CSVEEDRGEQYF

V gene: TRBV24-1
J gene: TRBJ1-3
CDR3 protein: CATSDFPEDDRVGNTIYF

V gene: TRBV6-1
J gene: TRBJ2-7
CDR3 protein: CASLGLAGPYEQYF

V gene: TRBV18
J gene: TRBJ1-3
CDR3 protein: CASSRQQSSGNTIYF

V gene: TRBV29-1
J gene: TRBJ1-5
CDR3 protein: CSVAGTGAGPQHF

V gene: TRBV7-2
J gene: TRBJ1-1
CDR3 protein: CASSSGANTEAFF

V gene: TRBV20-1
J gene: TRBJ2-2
CDR3 protein: CSAARTSGTGELFF

V gene: TRBV20-1
J gene: TRBJ2-2
CDR3 protein: CSASSGIITGELFF

V gene: TRBV9
J gene: TRBJ2-7
CDR3 protein: CASSVTGGVTYEQYF

V gene: TRBV5-4
J gene: TRBJ2-3
CDR3 protein: CASSDGRIGTDTQYF

V gene: TRBV29-1
J gene: TRBJ2-3
CDR3 protein: CSSEGLAGTDTQYF

V gene: TRBV20-1
J gene: TRBJ2-3
CDR3 protein: CSARSIAVTDTQYF

V gene: TRBV20-1
J gene: TRBJ2-2
CDR3 protein: CSARDREAGELFF

V gene: TRBV5-5
J gene: TRBJ2-5
CDR3 protein: CASSPIGGGQETQYF

V gene: TRBV27
J gene: TRBJ2-7
CDR3 protein: CASSPTTGFFYEQYF

V gene: TRBV18
J gene: TRBJ1-1
CDR3 protein: CASSPYIQTEAFF

V gene: TRBV4-1
J gene: TRBJ2-7
CDR3 protein: CASSQGAGAYEQYF

V gene: TRBV7-2
J gene: TRBJ2-3
CDR3 protein: CASSLGGNKVDTQYF

V gene: TRBV2
J gene: TRBJ2-3
CDR3 protein: CASSVWLAGGEQYF

V gene: TRBV9
J gene: TRBJ1-2
CDR3 protein: CASSPRDRGQNGYTF

V gene: TRBV11-2
J gene: TRBJ2-1
CDR3 protein: CASSAGTSFDEQFF

V gene: TRBV30
J gene: TRBJ1-4
CDR3 protein: CASSETDRGWEKLFF

V gene: TRBV20-1
J gene: TRBJ2-7
CDR3 protein: CSATNPGGDYEQYF

V gene: TRBV11-2
J gene: TRBJ2-2
CDR3 protein: CASSPWTSGTGELFF

V gene: TRBV19
J gene: TRBJ2-1
CDR3 protein: CASLESGRLSYNEQFF

V gene: TRBV2
J gene: TRBJ2-2
CDR3 protein: CASGIGTSGVNTGELFF

V gene: TRBV11-2
J gene: TRBJ2-1
CDR3 protein: CASSFYICSAREYNEQFF

V gene: TRBV12-5
J gene: TRBJ1-1
CDR3 protein: CASGRSPGKETEAFF

V gene: TRBV2
J gene: TRBJ1-2
CDR3 protein: CASSGQGGGYGYTF

V gene: TRBV2
J gene: TRBJ2-1
CDR3 protein: CASSEAIHPYNEQFF

V gene: TRBV7-9
J gene: TRBJ2-5
CDR3 protein: CASSSDAGETQYF

V gene: TRBV5-1
J gene: TRBJ2-1
CDR3 protein: CASSLLVEQFF

V gene: TRBV20-1
J gene: TRBJ2-6
CDR3 protein: CSAAGETGANVLTF

V gene: TRBV7-9
J gene: TRBJ2-7
CDR3 protein: CASNPDSELREQYF

V gene: TRBV3-1
J gene: TRBJ1-5
CDR3 protein: CASSQEAGRSNQPQHF

V gene: TRBV6-5
J gene: TRBJ1-6
CDR3 protein: CASSYSGPGQGLNNSPLHF

V gene: TRBV2
J gene: TRBJ2-7
CDR3 protein: CATSGDRSYEQYF

V gene: TRBV7-2
J gene: TRBJ2-3
CDR3 protein: CASSPPGAGDTQYF

V gene: TRBV3-1
J gene: TRBJ2-3
CDR3 protein: CASSQIANTDTQYF

V gene: TRBV10-3
J gene: TRBJ2-7
CDR3 protein: CAISADRYEQYF

V gene: TRBV12-3/TRBV12-4
J gene: TRBJ2-1
CDR3 protein: CASSTGTKYNEQFF

V gene: TRBV29-1
J gene: TRBJ2-3
CDR3 protein: CSASESQADTQYF

V gene: TRBV9
J gene: TRBJ1-1
CDR3 protein: CASSRDRTAEAFF

V gene: TRBV5-1
J gene: TRBJ2-3
CDR3 protein: CASSLGFSSTDTQYF

V gene: TRBV2
J gene: TRBJ1-3
CDR3 protein: CASSEAQGREDTIYF

V gene: TRBV29-1
J gene: TRBJ2-7
CDR3 protein: CSVVLSGRSYEQYF

V gene: TRBV2
J gene: TRBJ1-3
CDR3 protein: CASSVEGRNTIYF

V gene: TRBV25-1
J gene: TRBJ1-4
CDR3 protein: CASSTPNEKLFF

V gene: TRBV6-1
J gene: TRBJ1-4
CDR3 protein: CASSFRDANEKLFF

V gene: TRBV25-1
J gene: TRBJ2-3
CDR3 protein: CASSELLWDREYF

V gene: TRBV2
J gene: TRBJ1-5
CDR3 protein: CATSKGGDQPQHF

V gene: TRBV3-1
J gene: TRBJ1-4
CDR3 protein: CASSSRDKLFF

V gene: TRBV30
J gene: TRBJ1-1
CDR3 protein: CACSAGRRGFF

V gene: TRBV6-5
J gene: TRBJ2-3
CDR3 protein: CASSYSSGREGTDTQYF

V gene: TRBV7-9
J gene: TRBJ2-1
CDR3 protein: CASARGVIAGDHNEQFF

V gene: TRBV20-1
J gene: TRBJ2-7
CDR3 protein: CSADRERGEQYF

V gene: TRBV29-1
J gene: TRBJ1-1
CDR3 protein: CSVERNTEAFF

V gene: TRBV10-1
J gene: TRBJ2-3
CDR3 protein: CASSIAGDTQYF